This is a list of T cell receptor beta chains from one sample in a study of CD8+ T cells in alopecia areata. Produced via immunoSEQ multiplex PCR; TCRdb's table is partial and in-frame only. The table records about 180,000 clones, approximately 53% of them present only once. Sequencing was performed on CD8+ T cells sorted from blood, taken at week 24, from a patient treated with tofacitinib. The receptors were sampled from a human donor with alopecia areata. The CDR3 runs from the conserved cysteine through the conserved F or W. Fields, in order: clone size, D gene, V gene, J gene, CDR3 protein, CDR3 DNA. D genes are given only for firm matches. The size field is filled for only some rows; it gives once, few, many or a size class.

clone size: few; D gene: -; V gene: TRBV7-8; J gene: TRBJ2-7; CDR3 protein: CASSLSEGTPREQYF; CDR3 DNA: TGTGCCAGCAGCTTATCGGAGGGAACCCCGAGGGAGCAGTACTTC
clone size: few; D gene: TRBD1; V gene: TRBV14; J gene: TRBJ2-1; CDR3 protein: CASSHFHRGSYNEQFF; CDR3 DNA: TGTGCCAGCAGCCATTTTCACAGGGGTTCCTACAATGAGCAGTTCTTC
clone size: -; D gene: -; V gene: TRBV7-7; J gene: TRBJ2-7; CDR3 protein: CASSPKVGGEQYF; CDR3 DNA: TGTGCCAGCAGCCCTAAGGTGGGGGGCGAGCAGTACTTC
clone size: -; D gene: -; V gene: TRBV27; J gene: TRBJ1-1; CDR3 protein: CASSLLGREAFF; CDR3 DNA: TGTGCCAGCAGTTTATTGGGACGGGAAGCTTTCTTT
clone size: -; D gene: TRBD2; V gene: TRBV13; J gene: TRBJ2-1; CDR3 protein: CASSFERGAGNEQFF; CDR3 DNA: TGTGCCAGCAGCTTCGAGCGGGGGGCGGGGAATGAGCAGTTCTTC
clone size: -; D gene: TRBD1; V gene: TRBV6-5; J gene: TRBJ2-1; CDR3 protein: CASSHRDRKIPEQFF; CDR3 DNA: TGTGCCAGCAGCCACCGGGACAGGAAAATCCCTGAGCAGTTCTTC
clone size: few; D gene: -; V gene: TRBV23-1; J gene: TRBJ2-2; CDR3 protein: CASSHGETPSTGELFF; CDR3 DNA: TGCGCCAGCAGTCATGGGGAAACCCCGAGCACCGGGGAGCTGTTTTTT
clone size: few; D gene: -; V gene: TRBV7-9; J gene: TRBJ1-4; CDR3 protein: CASTRSDEKLFF; CDR3 DNA: TGTGCCAGCACTCGGTCAGATGAAAAACTGTTTTTT
clone size: few; D gene: -; V gene: TRBV15; J gene: TRBJ2-3; CDR3 protein: CATSITRASTDTQYF; CDR3 DNA: TGTGCCACCAGCATAACGCGGGCTAGCACAGATACGCAGTATTTT
clone size: -; D gene: -; V gene: TRBV4-1; J gene: TRBJ1-2; CDR3 protein: CASSRSDSNYGYTF; CDR3 DNA: TGCGCCAGCAGCCGGTCCGACAGTAACTATGGCTACACCTTC
clone size: -; D gene: TRBD2; V gene: TRBV9; J gene: TRBJ2-7; CDR3 protein: CASSPKAGFSYEQYF; CDR3 DNA: TGTGCCAGCAGCCCGAAAGCGGGATTCTCGTACGAGCAGTACTTC
clone size: -; D gene: -; V gene: TRBV27; J gene: TRBJ1-5; CDR3 protein: CASSLDWERPQHF; CDR3 DNA: TGTGCCAGCAGTTTGGACTGGGAGAGACCCCAGCATTTT
clone size: few; D gene: -; V gene: TRBV12-5; J gene: TRBJ2-1; CDR3 protein: CASGPGREQFF; CDR3 DNA: TGTGCTAGTGGACCGGGACGCGAGCAGTTCTTC
clone size: -; D gene: -; V gene: TRBV29-1; J gene: TRBJ1-1; CDR3 protein: CSVGVTEAFF; CDR3 DNA: TGCAGCGTTGGAGTGACTGAAGCTTTCTTT
clone size: -; D gene: -; V gene: TRBV5-6; J gene: TRBJ1-1; CDR3 protein: CASSLGSGWGLSTEAFF; CDR3 DNA: TGTGCCAGCAGCTTGGGCTCGGGGTGGGGGCTGAGCACTGAAGCTTTCTTT
clone size: few; D gene: -; V gene: TRBV29-1; J gene: TRBJ2-3; CDR3 protein: CSGSSDTDTQYF; CDR3 DNA: TGCAGCGGGAGCAGTGACACAGATACGCAGTATTTT